A few counts support the clone carrying this T cell receptor beta chain. These data originate in a study of T-cell reconstitution after alpha-beta-depleted transplantation in children. Unique molecular identifiers were incorporated during preparation of the TCRbeta library. TCRdb re-called the PCR reads with MiXCR, one entry per CDR3 protein. This sample has fewer than 550,000 distinct CDR3 sequences, with approximately 11% found just once. The CDR3 runs 14 residues. V lost 3 bases and J 4 bases, leaving 12 bases between the germline ends. The sequence came from a human donor who donated a stem cell graft to a child with acute myeloid leukemia. The rearrangement uses TRBV12-3 or TRBV12-4 and TRBJ1-2; weak D call: TRBD1 (5 bases). Sequences were derived from PBMCs from the stem cell graft donor, sampled from the stem cell graft. The CDR3 DNA sequence: TGTGCCAGCAGTTTGCTGGCTGGGGGCTATGGCTACACCTTC. Translated, it gives CASSLLAGGYGYTF.